This is a list of T cell receptor beta chains from one sample in a study of shared T cell receptors in the human thymus. The table came from immunoSEQ multiplex PCR; TCRdb's copy has only in-frame clones and leaves some out. The table records under 850,000 clones, 88% of them present only once. These data were likewise used in another study, on human thymus T cells.

Sample: thymocytes. The receptors originated from a boy younger than two with a congenital heart defect. Both conserved end residues are part of each CDR3. A D gene is named only where the DNA matches it firmly. Size values are once, few and many counts, or a class for expanded clones, and some rows have none.

D	size	J	V	DNA	CDR3
-	once	TRBJ2-7	TRBV5-5	TGTGCCAGCAGCACGCGGGGTTTTTGGGGGGACCACGAGCAGTACTTC	CASSTRGFWGDHEQYF
TRBD1	once	TRBJ1-6	TRBV5-1	TGCGCCAGCAGCTTGCGCCCCAGGGGGCCTAATTCACCCCTCCACTTT	CASSLRPRGPNSPLHF
-	once	TRBJ2-7	TRBV6-1	TGTGCCAGCAAGGGGCAGGGGAAGGTCTACGAGCAGTACTTC	CASKGQGKVYEQYF
-	-	TRBJ1-2	TRBV27	TGTGCCAGCAGTCTAAATATCCCGCCGAACGGCTACACCTTC	CASSLNIPPNGYTF
TRBD2	-	TRBJ2-3	TRBV7-6	TGTGCCAGCAGCTTAGTTGTAGCGGGAGAGGGTGGGGATACGCAGTATTTT	CASSLVVAGEGGDTQYF
TRBD1	-	TRBJ2-1	TRBV11-3	TGTGCCAGCAGCGGGACAGGGTATGAGAATGAGCAGTTCTTC	CASSGTGYENEQFF
TRBD2	-	TRBJ2-1	TRBV28	TGTGCCAGCACCCGAACTAGCGCGTGGCCCTACAATGAGCAGTTCTTC	CASTRTSAWPYNEQFF
-	-	TRBJ1-2	TRBV27	TGTGCCAGCAGCACAGGGCCCTGGTATGATCACACCTTC	CASSTGPWYDHTF
TRBD2	-	TRBJ2-5	TRBV30	TGTGCCTGGAGTGTACCCCACCGGCTAGCGGGGCAAGAGACCCAGTACTTC	CAWSVPHRLAGQETQYF
TRBD2	-	TRBJ2-5	TRBV12-5	TGTGCTAGTGGTTCGGGACTAGCGGGAAAAGAGACCCAGTACTTC	CASGSGLAGKETQYF
-	-	TRBJ1-1	TRBV28	TGTGCCAGCAGTGGACAGAAAGACACTGAAGCTTTCTTT	CASSGQKDTEAFF
-	-	TRBJ1-5	TRBV15	TGTGCCACCAGCAGATGGACAAGTCCAAATCCAAATCAGCCCCAGCATTTT	CATSRWTSPNPNQPQHF
TRBD2	-	TRBJ2-7	TRBV7-9	TGTGCCAGCAGCCGCCCGACTAGCGGAGGATCCTACGAGCAGTACTTC	CASSRPTSGGSYEQYF
TRBD2	-	TRBJ2-2	TRBV5-1	TGCGCCAGCAGCTTGGAATCAGCGGGAGGGCCGGGCACCGGGGAGCTGTTTTTT	CASSLESAGGPGTGELFF
-	-	TRBJ1-5	TRBV19	TGTGCCAGTAGTATAACCAGGGGTGGCCATCAGCCCCAGCATTTT	CASSITRGGHQPQHF
TRBD2	-	TRBJ2-7	TRBV2	TGTGCCAGCAGGCTAGTGGTAGCGGGAGTGGACTACGAGCAGTACTTC	CASRLVVAGVDYEQYF
TRBD2	-	TRBJ2-1	TRBV9	TGTGCCAGCAGCGTAAGTCGAGGACTAGACTACAATGAGCAGTTCTTC	CASSVSRGLDYNEQFF
-	-	TRBJ2-7	TRBV4-1	TGCGCCAGCAGCCAAGATCCAGGGTCCGAGCAGTACTTC	CASSQDPGSEQYF
-	few	TRBJ2-1	TRBV4-1	TGCGCCAGCAGCGCAAGGTGGGGGGAACACAATGAGCAGTTCTTC	CASSARWGEHNEQFF
TRBD1	-	TRBJ1-1	TRBV7-6	TGTGCCAGCAGCTCCGGGACAGGGTCAGCTTTCTTT	CASSSGTGSAFF
-	once	TRBJ2-7	TRBV27	TGTGCCAGCCCAGGTGGGTCAGGAGATGGCGGGTCCTACGAGCAGTACTTC	CASPGGSGDGGSYEQYF
-	-	TRBJ2-3	TRBV28	TGTGCCAGCAGTCGCTCCCACCCGGGACTTATCACAGATACGCAGTATTTT	CASSRSHPGLITDTQYF
TRBD1	-	TRBJ2-7	TRBV27	TGTGCCAGCCGGGACAGGGGGCCCTACGAGCAGTACTTC	CASRDRGPYEQYF
TRBD1	-	TRBJ1-5	TRBV11-3	TGTGCCAGCAGCTTAGGACAGGGGCGTTTTCAGCCCCAGCATTTT	CASSLGQGRFQPQHF
TRBD1	-	TRBJ2-1	TRBV30	TGTGCCTGGACCCCTCGCGTCTCGAGGGGACAGGGGGCTGAGTCCTACAATGAGCAGTTCTTC	CAWTPRVSRGQGAESYNEQFF
TRBD1	-	TRBJ1-1	TRBV5-6	TGTGCCAGCAGCAGGACAGGGTTTGAGAACACTGAAGCTTTCTTT	CASSRTGFENTEAFF
TRBD2	-	TRBJ2-3	TRBV27	TGTGCCAGCAGTCCGAGCCGGCTAGCGGGGCCACATACGCAGTATTTT	CASSPSRLAGPHTQYF
-	-	TRBJ2-3	TRBV6-6	TGTGCCAGCAGGCTGAAGGGGGGGGTCACAGATACGCAGTATTTT	CASRLKGGVTDTQYF
-	-	TRBJ2-7	TRBV23-1	TGCGCCAGCAGTCCCGCGGAACGCCACGAGCAGTACTTC	CASSPAERHEQYF
TRBD2	-	TRBJ2-3	TRBV5-1	TGCGCCAGCAGCTTCTGGCGACTAGCGGGAGGCACAGATACGCAGTATTTT	CASSFWRLAGGTDTQYF
-	-	TRBJ1-1	TRBV30	TGTGCCGTCACGGCAGGGCGAGAAGTTGGCACTGAAGCTTTCTTT	CAVTAGREVGTEAFF